The next 21 T cell receptor beta chains were all read from a single sample in a study of T cell responses to AZD1222 COVID-19 vaccine. Sequencing used immunoSEQ multiplex PCR; TCRdb keeps in-frame clones, though not all of them. In the table there are roughly 70,000 clones, 60% to 85% of which are singletons. The specimen comprised peripheral blood, sampled on day 0 of MenACWY control vaccination. The receptors originated from an adult in good health.

This clone appeared a few times. The J gene is TRBJ1-5, the V gene TRBV19; no clear D gene. Trimming stripped 3 bases from V and 0 bases from J, with 9 bases between. CDR3 length equals 15 residues. In germline, CDR1 is LNHDA, CDR2 SQIVND (reference sequence). CDR3 amino acids: CASSMGWGSNQPQHF. CDR3 DNA sequence: TGTGCCAGTAGTATGGGTTGGGGTAGCAATCAGCCCCAGCATTTT.

V usage is TRBV4-1 and J usage is TRBJ1-1, with D uncertain. The V end lost 3 bases, the J end lost 1 base, and 9 bases lay between the germline ends. This CDR3 spans 14 amino acids. Germline CDR1 and CDR2: MGHRA and YSYEKL. Written as DNA, the CDR3 is TGCGCCAGCAGCCAGGAGGACTGGAACACTGAAGCTTTCTTT. This codes for CASSQEDWNTEAFF.

V gene TRBV15 combines with J gene TRBJ1-2, with a possible D match to TRBD1 (5 bases). Trimming took off 3 bases at V and 4 bases at J, with 9 bases between the two ends. This CDR3 spans 13 amino acids. Germline CDR1 and CDR2: LNHNV and YYDKDF (reference sequence). Here the CDR3 DNA reads TGTGCCACCAGCAGTGACAGTATCTATGGCTACACCTTC. Protein sequence: CATSSDSIYGYTF.

This chain connects TRBV7-8 to TRBJ1-3; TRBD1 matches at 8 bases. Looked up from germline, CDR1 is SGHVS and CDR2 is FQNEAQ. The V gene end was trimmed by 5 bases and the J gene end by 0 bases; junction bases not matched to a gene: 9. The CDR3 is 17 residues long. CDR3 nucleotides: TGTGCCAGCAGCAGCGGGACAGGCTCATTCTCTGGAAACACCATATATTTT. Protein: CASSSGTGSFSGNTIYF.

This chain connects TRBV30 to TRBJ1-1; no reliable D call. The germline CDR1 and CDR2 sequences are GTSNPN and SVGIG (reference sequence). The ends were cut back, 0 bases at V and 2 bases at J, with 4 bases in the middle. The CDR3 covers 12 residues. CDR3 loop: CAWSVRNTEAFF. DNA for the CDR3: TGTGCCTGGAGTGTACGAAACACTGAAGCTTTCTTT.

The rearrangement links TRBV5-4 to TRBJ1-2, with a possible D match to TRBD1 (6 bases). The V and J ends lost 3 bases and 2 bases respectively, with 14 bases between them. The CDR3 runs to 15 residues. CDR1 is SGHNT, CDR2 YYREEE, per germline (reference sequence). The CDR3 sequence: CASSSGQFSNYGYTF. CDR3 nucleotides: TGTGCCAGCAGCTCCGGACAGTTTTCGAACTATGGCTACACCTTC.

The chain uses TRBV30 and TRBJ1-6; D not certain. The V end lost 5 bases, the J end lost 11 bases, and 13 bases lay between the germline ends. The length of the CDR3 is 12 residues. Germline CDR1 reads GTSNPN; CDR2 reads SVGIG (reference sequence). CDR3 amino acids: CAWGAFGTPLHF. The CDR3 DNA follows: TGTGCCTGGGGCGCCTTTGGGACACCCCTCCACTTT.

This sequence joins TRBV9 and TRBJ2-3; a weak D match, TRBD2 (7 bases). The CDR3 totals 18 residues. Trimming took 4 bases from V and 2 from J, leaving 23 bases between them. CDR1 and CDR2 from the germline V gene are SGDLS and YYNGEE. The CDR3 DNA reads TGTGCCAGCAGCCCCGGGGACTATGGCGGGGGCCTCACAGATACGCAGTATTTT. Its protein product is CASSPGDYGGGLTDTQYF.

This clone has a single count. The genes are TRBV7-9 and TRBJ2-3, with a possible D match to TRBD1 (6 bases). The CDR3 totals 15 residues. Germline assignment: CDR1 SEHNR and CDR2 FQNEAQ (reference sequence). Trimming left V 5 bases short and J 0 bases short, with 12 bases between. The CDR3 loop reads CASSPRTDSTDTQYF. As DNA, the CDR3 is TGTGCCAGCAGCCCTCGGACAGATAGCACAGATACGCAGTATTTT.

This clone was seen just once. DNA for the CDR3: TGCGCCAGCAGTGAAGGCAGCCTTCAGTACTTC. Translated: CASSEGSLQYF. V usage is TRBV5-1 and J usage is TRBJ2-4, with no clear D. Deletions cut 5 bases from V and 11 bases from J, with 11 bases between. CDR3 length equals 11 residues. CDR1 SGHRS and CDR2 YFSETQ come from the germline V gene.

The rearrangement links TRBV11-2 to TRBJ2-2; D possibly corresponds to TRBD2 (6 bases). The CDR3 loop spans 15 amino acids. V was cut by 5 bases and J by 5 bases, with 15 bases left in between. The germline V gene encodes CDR1 SGHAT and CDR2 FQNNGV. In nucleotides, the CDR3 is TGTGCCAGCAGCACTACCGGGGGATGGACCGGGGAGCTGTTTTTT. It specifies CASSTTGGWTGELFF.

This rearrangement joins TRBV28 to TRBJ1-2; the D is unclear. V lost 3 bases to trimming and J lost 2 bases, with 7 bases between them. The CDR3 is made up of 13 amino acids. Germline V lookup: CDR1 MDHEN, CDR2 SYDVKM. CDR3 sequence (DNA): TGTGCCAGCAGTTTGATCGGGAACTATGGCTACACCTTC. Amino acids: CASSLIGNYGYTF.

This clone was observed once. The chain couples TRBV6-1 to TRBJ1-2; D gene ambiguous. V lost 1 base, J lost 5 bases, and 8 bases lay in between. The germline CDR1 and CDR2 sequences are MNHNS and SASEGT. This CDR3 spans 13 amino acids. DNA of the CDR3: TGTGCCAGCAGTGAAGGGATTTTTTATGGCTACACCTTC. It codes for CASSEGIFYGYTF.

The J gene is TRBJ2-1, the V gene TRBV24-1, with 11 bases matching TRBD1. V lost 2 bases and J lost 8; bases outside the gene matches: 4. The length of the CDR3 is 15 residues. Germline V CDR1 and CDR2: KGHDR, SFDVKD. In DNA, the CDR3 is TGTGCCACCAGTGATTCTGGACAGGGGGCGGATGAGCAGTTCTTC. It translates to CATSDSGQGADEQFF.

The chain links TRBV7-9 to TRBJ1-1, with D unclear. In germline, CDR1 is SEHNR, CDR2 FQNEAQ (reference sequence). V was clipped by 1 base and J by 2 bases, with 8 bases between them. CDR3 length equals 14 residues. The CDR3, as DNA: TGTGCCAGCAGCTTAGAGGCGGGAAACACTGAAGCTTTCTTT. Its translation: CASSLEAGNTEAFF. The full variable domain, completed using reference TRBV7-9 and TRBJ1-1, is DTGVSQNPRHKITKRGQNVTFRCDPISEHNRLYWYRQTLGQGPEFLTYFQNEAQLEKSRLLSDRFSAERPKGSFSTLEIQRTEQGDSAMYLCASSLEAGNTEAFFGQGTRLTVV.

The J gene is TRBJ1-1, the V gene TRBV30; the D is unclear. The CDR3 has 12 amino acids. V was trimmed by 3 bases and J by 3 bases, leaving 8 bases between them. Germline assignment: CDR1 GTSNPN and CDR2 SVGIG (reference sequence). The CDR3 protein is CAWREQYTEAFF. For the CDR3, the DNA is TGTGCCTGGAGAGAACAGTACACTGAAGCTTTCTTT.

V usage is TRBV7-8 and J usage is TRBJ1-2, with 8 bases that match TRBD1. This CDR3 region has 16 residues. CDR1 is SGHVS and CDR2 is FQNEAQ in the germline V gene. V shed 5 bases, J shed 6 bases, and the junction held 14 bases outside the gene matches. Here the CDR3 reads CASSIWTETGVDGYTF. DNA of the CDR3: TGTGCCAGCAGCATATGGACCGAGACAGGGGTAGATGGCTACACCTTC. The full variable domain, rest sourced from reference TRBV7-8 and TRBJ1-2, is GAGVSQSPRYKVAKRGQDVALRCDPISGHVSLFWYQQALGQGPEFLTYFQNEAQLDKSGLPSDRFFAERPEGSVSTLKIQRTQQEDSAVYLCASSIWTETGVDGYTFGSGTRLTVV.

The chain is built from TRBV6-5 and TRBJ1-1; D possibly corresponds to TRBD1 (6 bases). Germline V gives CDR1 MNHEY, CDR2 SVGAGI. V lost 7 bases and J 3 bases, leaving 9 bases between the germline ends. This CDR3 comprises 12 residues. As DNA, the CDR3 is TGTGCCAGCAAGGCAGGGGACACTGAAGCTTTCTTT. Translated: CASKAGDTEAFF.

This chain joins TRBV28 and TRBJ1-5; tentative D call: TRBD1 (5 bases). V was trimmed by 7 bases and J by 6 bases, leaving 22 bases between them. CDR3 length equals 16 residues. Germline loops: CDR1 MDHEN, CDR2 SYDVKM. CDR3 amino acids: CASTPGGLSWGQPQHF. In DNA, the CDR3 is TGTGCCAGCACCCCGGGGGGACTTTCATGGGGTCAGCCCCAGCATTTT. Drawing the rest from reference TRBV28 and TRBJ1-5, the complete variable domain is DVKVTQSSRYLVKRTGEKVFLECVQDMDHENMFWYRQDPGLGLRLIYFSYDVKMKEKGDIPEGYSVSREKKERFSLILESASTNQTSMYLCASTPGGLSWGQPQHFGDGTRLSIL.

The chain has TRBV7-9 and TRBJ1-2; 7 positions agree with TRBD1. The germline V gene encodes CDR1 SEHNR and CDR2 FQNEAQ (reference sequence). Losses at the gene ends were 5 bases for V and 4 bases for J; bases not matched to a gene: 10. The CDR3 is 15 residues long. The CDR3 here is CASSVNRGGPYGYTF. CDR3 DNA sequence: TGTGCCAGCAGCGTTAACAGGGGTGGGCCCTATGGCTACACCTTC.

The rearrangement joins TRBV7-6 to TRBJ2-7; 8 nucleotides align to TRBD1. From germline, CDR1 is SGHVS and CDR2 FNYEAQ. J gave up 6 bases and V 1 base, and 5 bases lay outside the gene matches. The CDR3 covers 14 residues. The chain's CDR3 is CASSLGFDRGEQYF. The CDR3, as DNA: TGTGCCAGCAGCTTAGGGTTTGACAGGGGCGAGCAGTACTTC.